This T cell receptor beta chain was captured in a study of T cell responses to AZD1222 COVID-19 vaccine. A word on this clone: Its cognate antigen is unknown.

The repertoire was sequenced with immunoSEQ multiplex PCR; TCRdb's copy has only in-frame clones and lacks some. The sample yields roughly 100,000 clones, 90% to 95% seen once. General observations from the study: Unmutated variant regions are reportedly the target of nearly half of TCRs that are spike-specific.

V dropped 0 bases and J dropped 6 bases, with 4 bases sitting between them. Germline V gene data show CDR1 as SGHTA and CDR2 as FQGTGA. The CDR3 extends over 12 amino acids. The clonotype was recovered from an adult in good health. J is TRBJ2-3 and V is TRBV7-3, with D unclear. This specimen was peripheral blood, taken on day 0 of AZD1222 vaccination. The CDR3 bases are TGTGCCAGCAGCTTAACGGGGGATACGCAGTATTTT. Protein product: CASSLTGDTQYF.